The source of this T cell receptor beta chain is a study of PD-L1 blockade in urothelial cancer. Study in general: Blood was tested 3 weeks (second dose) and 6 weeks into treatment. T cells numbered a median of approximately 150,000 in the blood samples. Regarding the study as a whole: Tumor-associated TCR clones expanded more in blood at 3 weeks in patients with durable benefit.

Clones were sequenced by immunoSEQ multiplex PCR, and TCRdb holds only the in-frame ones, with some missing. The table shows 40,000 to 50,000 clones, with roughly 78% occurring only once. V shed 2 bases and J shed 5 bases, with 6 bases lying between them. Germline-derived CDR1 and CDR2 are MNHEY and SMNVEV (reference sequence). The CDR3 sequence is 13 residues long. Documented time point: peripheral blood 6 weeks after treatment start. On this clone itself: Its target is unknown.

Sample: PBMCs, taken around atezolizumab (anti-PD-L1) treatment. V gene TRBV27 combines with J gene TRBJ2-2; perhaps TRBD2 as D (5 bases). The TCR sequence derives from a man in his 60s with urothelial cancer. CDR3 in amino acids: CASSLRGTGELFF. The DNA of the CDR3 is TGTGCCAGCAGTTTACGAGGGACCGGGGAGCTGTTTTTT.